This passage covers 30 T cell receptor beta chains from one sample sequenced in a study of blood T cell repertoires in COVID-19. Repertoires were generated with immunoSEQ multiplex PCR, while TCRdb's copy carries only in-frame clones and drops some. The data show some 76,000 clones, approximately 80% seen once. Source material: peripheral blood. Receptor source: a man between 50 and 59 years old with acute or convalescent COVID-19.

This clone has just a few counts. The chain links TRBV11-2 to TRBJ1-1, with a possible D match to TRBD1 (5 bases). Germline assignment: CDR1 SGHAT and CDR2 FQNNGV. Trimming took 4 bases from V and 5 from J, leaving 14 bases between them. The CDR3 has 14 residues. The CDR3 bases are TGTGCCAGCAGCTCGCTAAGGGGTCGGACTGAAGCTTTCTTT. It yields the protein CASSSLRGRTEAFF.

This clone was seen just once. The V call is TRBV19, the J call TRBJ2-2, with 8 bases aligning to TRBD2. V gave up 2 bases and J gave up 4 bases; unmatched junction bases: 6. This CDR3 has 16 amino acids. Germline CDR1 LNHDA, CDR2 SQIVND (reference sequence). The CDR3 DNA reads TGTGCCAGTAGTATACCCGGGGGGGGCGGCACCGGGGAGCTGTTTTTT. It yields the protein CASSIPGGGGTGELFF.

The chain joins TRBV28 to TRBJ1-4, with 8 bases aligning to TRBD1. Per the germline V gene, CDR1 is MDHEN and CDR2 is SYDVKM. The CDR3 sequence is 14 residues long. The ends lost 5 bases at V and 7 bases at J; junction bases unmatched: 6. The CDR3 region has the DNA TGTGCCAGCAGTCTTACAGGGGGGGGTGAAAAACTGTTTTTT. This gives the protein CASSLTGGGEKLFF.

J is TRBJ2-7 and V is TRBV5-4; D is perhaps TRBD2 (6 bases). This CDR3 is 14 amino acids long. The germline V gene has CDR1 SGHNT and CDR2 YYREEE (reference sequence). V was trimmed by 1 base and J by 6 bases, leaving 14 bases between them. CDR3 nucleotides: TGTGCCAGCAGCTTGCGCGGGGTGGGGTCCGAGCAGTACTTC. This translates into CASSLRGVGSEQYF.

The chain recombines TRBV29-1 with TRBJ2-3; 11 positions agree with TRBD2. Germline V gene data show CDR1 as SQVTM and CDR2 as ANQGSEA. The CDR3 spans 14 residues. With 7 bases clipped from V and 2 bases from J, the junction kept 5 bases outside the gene matches. The CDR3 DNA reads TGCAGCGCCAGACTAGCGGGATCCACAGATACGCAGTATTTT. It codes for CSARLAGSTDTQYF.

Here the CDR3 DNA reads TGTGCCAGCAGCTTAAGCGGCACAGCCTATAATTCACCCCTCCACTTT. It codes for CASSLSGTAYNSPLHF. V and J are TRBV13 and TRBJ1-6; D remains ambiguous. This CDR3 spans 16 amino acids. Deletions cut 2 bases from V and 2 bases from J, with 10 bases between. CDR1 is PRHDT and CDR2 is FYEKMQ in the germline V gene (reference sequence).

This clone has more than one count but fewer than ten. The rearrangement joins TRBV28 to TRBJ2-7, with TRBD1 matching over 7 bases. Germline CDR1 MDHEN, CDR2 SYDVKM. This CDR3 region has 15 residues. V lost 5 bases, J lost 0 bases, and 7 bases stayed unmatched. The CDR3 reads CASSKPGTASYEQYF. CDR3 bases: TGTGCCAGCAGTAAGCCCGGGACAGCCTCCTACGAGCAGTACTTC.

V is TRBV4-1 and J is TRBJ2-1, with 8 bases matching TRBD2. V was pared by 4 bases and J by 10 bases, with 6 bases of the junction left unmatched. The CDR3 has 13 residues. Looked up from germline, CDR1 is MGHRA and CDR2 is YSYEKL. Written as DNA, the CDR3 is TGCGCCAGCAGCCGACGGGAGGGCATCGAGCAGTTCTTC. Protein sequence: CASSRREGIEQFF.

This chain connects TRBV4-1 to TRBJ2-7; 9 bases match TRBD1. Trimming cost V 1 base and J 2 bases; bases outside gene matches: 6. This CDR3 contains 16 residues. Germline CDR1 reads MGHRA; CDR2 reads YSYEKL. As DNA, the CDR3 is TGCGCCAGCAGCCAAGGAGACAGGGGGATTACCTACGAGCAGTACTTC. This encodes CASSQGDRGITYEQYF.

The chain combines TRBV19 with TRBJ1-2, with 10 positions matching TRBD1. Germline-derived CDR1 and CDR2 are LNHDA and SQIVND (reference sequence). This CDR3 has 15 amino acids. J gave up 1 base and V 7 bases, and 6 bases lay outside the gene matches. The CDR3 spells CASNPDRGLNYGYTF. DNA of the CDR3: TGTGCCAGTAACCCCGACAGGGGGCTTAACTATGGCTACACCTTC.

This rearrangement joins TRBV7-9 to TRBJ2-6; possible D gene TRBD2, 5 bases. The ends were cut back, 9 bases at V and 0 bases at J, with 9 bases in the middle. This CDR3 has 14 residues. CDR1 is SEHNR, CDR2 FQNEAQ, per germline (reference sequence). CDR3 amino acids: CARDAGSGANVLTF. The CDR3 DNA is TGTGCCAGGGACGCGGGCTCTGGGGCCAACGTCCTGACTTTC. Together with reference TRBV7-9 and TRBJ2-6, the CDR3 gives the full variable domain: DTGVSQNPRHKITKRGQNVTFRCDPISEHNRLYWYRQTLGQGPEFLTYFQNEAQLEKSRLLSDRFSAERPKGSFSTLEIQRTEQGDSAMYLCARDAGSGANVLTFGAGSRLTVL.

V is TRBV7-9 and J is TRBJ2-7; no firm D call. Germline CDR1 reads SEHNR; CDR2 reads FQNEAQ (reference sequence). Trimming took off 3 bases at V and 4 bases at J, with 10 bases between the two ends. This CDR3 comprises 13 residues. The CDR3 nucleotides are TGTGCCAGCAGCTTGTTACCTAATTACGAGCAGTACTTC. Translating gives CASSLLPNYEQYF.

The V call is TRBV5-8, the J call TRBJ2-1, with TRBD1 identical over 7 bases. The V segment lost 0 bases and the J segment 7 bases; nucleotides outside the gene matches: 7. Germline assignment: CDR1 SGHTS and CDR2 YDEGEE. CDR3 size: 15 residues. Here the CDR3 reads CASSLGQGVSNEQFF. CDR3 nucleotide sequence: TGTGCCAGCAGCTTGGGACAGGGAGTATCAAATGAGCAGTTCTTC.

This chain connects TRBV6-5 to TRBJ1-6; 10 bases line up with TRBD1. Trimming removed 10 bases from V and 2 bases from J; junction bases left unmatched: 5. CDR3 length: 15 residues. In germline, CDR1 is MNHEY, CDR2 SVGAGI. The CDR3 sequence is CAIATGGPYNSPLHF. The DNA of the CDR3 is TGTGCCATCGCGACAGGGGGCCCCTATAATTCACCCCTCCACTTT.

CDR3 in amino acids: CASSRGRSTDTQYF. For the CDR3, the DNA is TGTGCCAGCAGTCGAGGGCGGAGCACAGATACGCAGTATTTT. V is TRBV28 and J is TRBJ2-3; perhaps TRBD2 as D (5 bases). V gave up 5 bases and J gave up 0 bases, with 9 bases separating them. The CDR3 has 14 amino acids. Germline V gene sequence: CDR1 MDHEN, CDR2 SYDVKM.

This clone was detected once. The germline gene is not matched at one end of the junction; a read error may be the cause. The chain couples TRBV27 to TRBJ2-7; weak D call: TRBD2 (5 bases). Germline lookup yields CDR1 MNHEY and CDR2 SMNVEV (reference sequence). The CDR3 consists of 13 residues. The CDR3 protein is CASSLSRDYEQYF. The DNA for the CDR3 is TGTGCCAGCAGTCTATCCCGGGACTACGAGCAGTACTTC.

The J gene is TRBJ1-5, the V gene TRBV6-2 or TRBV6-3; D remains ambiguous. The CDR3 covers 15 residues. V was trimmed by 0 bases and J by 0 bases, leaving 6 bases between them. CDR1 and CDR2 from the germline V gene are MNHEY and SVGEGT. The CDR3 is CASSYSVDSNQPQHF. The CDR3 region has the DNA TGTGCCAGCAGTTACTCGGTAGATAGCAATCAGCCCCAGCATTTT.

The chain recombines TRBV11-3 with TRBJ2-1; D might be TRBD2 (6 bases). CDR3 size: 16 residues. Germline CDR1 is SGHNT and CDR2 is YENEEA. Trimming left V 1 base short and J 7 bases short, with 17 bases between. In DNA form, the CDR3 reads TGTGCCAGCAGCTTAGGGGGTAGCCGGGCGGGGAATGAGCAGTTCTTC. Encoded protein: CASSLGGSRAGNEQFF.

The CDR3 DNA is TGTGCCAGCAGCTTGGGTCAGGGGATTGTCACAGATACGCAGTATTTT. Translation: CASSLGQGIVTDTQYF. V gene TRBV7-2 combines with J gene TRBJ2-3; D is possibly TRBD1 (6 bases). Trimming shortened V by 3 bases and J by 2 bases, and 15 bases separated the two germline ends. The CDR3 consists of 16 residues. CDR1 is SGHTA, CDR2 FQGNSA, per germline.

The V and J genes are TRBV7-2 and TRBJ2-1, with TRBD2 identical over 9 bases. This CDR3 region has 17 residues. Unmatched junction bases numbered 9, after V lost 2 bases and J lost 4 bases. Germline V lookup: CDR1 SGHTA, CDR2 FQGNSA. The CDR3 DNA is TGTGCCAGCAGCTTAAGGGCTAGCGGGACGGTGTACAATGAGCAGTTCTTC. It encodes CASSLRASGTVYNEQFF.

Note on this clone: One end of the junction is discordant with germline, which a read error may explain. V gene TRBV28 combines with J gene TRBJ1-2; 11 bases line up with TRBD1. From germline, CDR1 is MDHEN and CDR2 SYDVKM. The CDR3 totals 13 residues. CDR3 nucleotide sequence: TGTACCAGCAGCTGGGGACAGGGGGTTGGCTACACCTTC. Residues: CTSSWGQGVGYTF.

The V call is TRBV7-2, the J call TRBJ1-6; D is perhaps TRBD1 (5 bases). This CDR3 comprises 15 residues. Germline V gene lookup returns CDR1 SGHTA and CDR2 FQGNSA. Trimming shortened V by 5 bases and J by 9 bases, and 17 bases separated the two germline ends. CDR3 in amino acids: CASSAQFQGGSPLHF. For the CDR3, the DNA is TGTGCCAGCAGCGCCCAATTCCAGGGAGGTTCACCCCTCCACTTT. Using reference TRBV7-2 and TRBJ1-6 for the parts outside the CDR3, the full variable domain is GAGVSQSPSNKVTEKGKDVELRCDPISGHTALYWYRQSLGQGLEFLIYFQGNSAPDKSGLPSDRFSAERTGGSVSTLTIQRTQQEDSAVYLCASSAQFQGGSPLHFGNGTRLTVT.

The genes are TRBV29-1 and TRBJ1-1; a possible D gene is TRBD1 (5 bases). V was pared by 7 bases and J by 11 bases, with 26 bases between. The V gene's germline CDR1 is SQVTM and CDR2 ANQGSEA. This CDR3 is built from 14 residues. The CDR3 spells CSAHLGPATGGAFF. The CDR3 DNA reads TGCAGCGCCCACCTGGGGCCAGCCACCGGGGGGGCTTTCTTT.

V and J are TRBV9 and TRBJ2-7; 7 bases map to TRBD2. V was clipped by 0 bases and J by 2 bases; unmatched bases: 2. Germline values: CDR1 SGDLS, CDR2 YYNGEE. This CDR3 has 14 residues. The CDR3 DNA reads as TGTGCCAGCAGCGTAGGGGGGGGAACCTACGAGCAGTACTTC. Translating gives CASSVGGGTYEQYF.

The J gene is TRBJ2-3, the V gene TRBV3-1 (or the pseudogene TRBV3-2), with a weak D call TRBD2 (5 bases). Germline loops: CDR1 LGHDT, CDR2 YNNKEL (reference sequence). This CDR3 has 16 amino acids. Trimming took off 3 bases at V and 4 bases at J, with 17 bases between the two ends. The CDR3 spells CASSHGLSLAPDTQYF. The CDR3 bases are TGTGCCAGCAGCCACGGACTTTCCCTCGCCCCAGATACGCAGTATTTT.

The CDR3 nucleotides read TGTGCCAGCAGCTTAGAGACAGGAGTTAGCAATCAGCCCCAGCATTTT. Residues: CASSLETGVSNQPQHF. This rearrangement joins TRBV7-8 to TRBJ1-5; perhaps TRBD1 as D (6 bases). Germline V gene sequence: CDR1 SGHVS, CDR2 FQNEAQ. This CDR3 contains 16 residues. The ends were cut back, 1 base at V and 0 bases at J, with 10 bases in the middle.

V and J are TRBV4-2 and TRBJ1-5, with D unresolved. V was shortened by 0 bases and J by 0 bases, with 6 bases between the two germline ends. Looked up from germline, CDR1 is LGHNA and CDR2 is YNFKEQ. This CDR3 has 15 residues. The CDR3 loop reads CASSQDGDSNQPQHF. In nucleotides, the CDR3 is TGTGCCAGCAGCCAAGACGGGGATAGCAATCAGCCCCAGCATTTT.

The rearrangement joins TRBV3-1 (or the pseudogene TRBV3-2) to TRBJ1-3; no clear D gene. V was clipped by 2 bases and J by 0 bases, with 14 bases between them. Germline assignment: CDR1 LGHDT and CDR2 YNNKEL (reference sequence). The CDR3 spans 17 residues. CDR3 bases: TGTGCCAGCAGCCAAACGGTCACCCGGAGCTCTGGAAACACCATATATTTT. Translation gives CASSQTVTRSSGNTIYF.

V usage is TRBV9 and J usage is TRBJ2-7; possibly TRBD1 for D (6 bases). Looked up from germline, CDR1 is SGDLS and CDR2 is YYNGEE. This CDR3 region has 14 residues. Trimming removed 0 bases at V and 1 base at J, with 8 bases between. The CDR3 region has the DNA TGTGCCAGCAGCGTAGCAACAGGGTCCTACGAGCAGTACTTC. Translated, it gives CASSVATGSYEQYF.

The chain couples TRBV18 to TRBJ2-7; 8 bases are a match to TRBD1. Germline V gene data show CDR1 as KGHSH and CDR2 as LQKENI. The CDR3 is 16 residues long. V dropped 5 bases and J dropped 0; count of bases not matched to a gene: 9. The CDR3, as DNA: TGTGCCAGCTCAGAACCGGGACAGGCAGACTCCTACGAGCAGTACTTC. Translation gives CASSEPGQADSYEQYF.